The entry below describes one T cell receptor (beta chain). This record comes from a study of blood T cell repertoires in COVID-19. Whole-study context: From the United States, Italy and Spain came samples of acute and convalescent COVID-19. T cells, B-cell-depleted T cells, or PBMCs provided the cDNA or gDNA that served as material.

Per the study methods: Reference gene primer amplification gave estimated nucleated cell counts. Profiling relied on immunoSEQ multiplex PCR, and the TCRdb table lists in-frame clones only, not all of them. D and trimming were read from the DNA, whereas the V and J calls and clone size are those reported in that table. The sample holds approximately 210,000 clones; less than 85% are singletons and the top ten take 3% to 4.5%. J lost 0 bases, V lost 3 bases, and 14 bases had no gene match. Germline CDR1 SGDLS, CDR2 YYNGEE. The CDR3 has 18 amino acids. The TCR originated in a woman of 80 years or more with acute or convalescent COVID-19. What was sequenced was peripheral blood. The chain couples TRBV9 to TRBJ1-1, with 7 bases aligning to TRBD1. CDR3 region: CASSERPGQDLLNTEAFF. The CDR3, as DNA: TGTGCCAGCAGCGAACGACCTGGACAGGACCTCTTGAACACTGAAGCTTTCTTT.